The 23 T cell receptor beta chains below come from one sample, sequenced in a study of identical twins. TCRdb called the 5' RACE reads again in MiXCR, with one record for every CDR3 protein. The sample has hundreds of thousands of distinct CDR3 sequences; 8.5% to 9.5% are singletons. The sample was also linked to a second study, of yellow fever vaccine responses in identical twins.

The sequencing sample was made of PBMCs. These receptors all come from a woman under 30 in good health.

This clonotype was found many times. The chain couples TRBV12-3 or TRBV12-4 to TRBJ1-6; D is unclear. V was trimmed by 6 bases and J by 7 bases, leaving 10 bases between them. The CDR3 is made up of 13 amino acids. The CDR3: CASSLALNSPLHF. In DNA, the CDR3 is TGTGCCAGCAGCCTCGCTCTCAATTCACCCCTCCACTTT.

The sample holds many counts of this clonotype. This chain connects TRBV4-1 to TRBJ2-1, with D perhaps assigned TRBD1 or TRBD2 (5 bases each). The V end was cut by 3 bases, the J end by 7 bases, with 16 bases between. Germline V gene sequence: CDR1 MGHRA, CDR2 YSYEKL. The CDR3 loop spans 15 amino acids. CDR3 DNA: TGCGCCAGCAGCCACCTCGGGGCTAGGGTGAATGAGCAGTTCTTC. It translates to CASSHLGARVNEQFF.

The table lists this clonotype with many counts. The chain has TRBV18 and TRBJ2-1, with D perhaps being TRBD1 or TRBD2 (5 bases each). Germline V gives CDR1 KGHSH, CDR2 LQKENI. The CDR3 contains 15 residues. V dropped 2 bases and J dropped 0 bases, with 8 bases sitting between them. The CDR3 loop reads CASSPKGSSYNEQFF. Written as DNA, the CDR3 is TGTGCCAGCTCACCAAAGGGGAGCTCCTACAATGAGCAGTTCTTC.

This clonotype has just a few counts. The chain combines TRBV20-1 with TRBJ2-7; maybe TRBD1 (6 bases). The germline V gene encodes CDR1 DFQATT and CDR2 SNEGSKA (reference sequence). Deletions cut 5 bases from V and 4 bases from J, with 12 bases between. The CDR3 covers 12 residues. CDR3 sequence: CSASRGVYEQYF. Written as DNA, the CDR3 is TGCAGTGCTTCCAGGGGAGTTTACGAGCAGTACTTC.

In this sample, this clonotype turned up a few times. This chain joins TRBV13 and TRBJ2-5; TRBD2 aligns across 8 bases. Germline V gene lookup returns CDR1 PRHDT and CDR2 FYEKMQ (reference sequence). Trimming took 2 bases from V and 1 from J; bases not matched to a gene: 12. CDR3 length equals 18 residues. CDR3 residues: CASSLLLGAGVTQETQYF. The CDR3, as DNA: TGTGCCAGCAGCTTACTACTAGGAGCGGGGGTTACCCAAGAGACCCAGTACTTC.

With respect to this clonotype: One base away lies a much larger clone, so this may be a sequencing read error. This chain links TRBV20-1 with TRBJ2-1; 8 bases are a match to TRBD1. This CDR3 spans 17 amino acids. Germline lookup yields CDR1 DFQATT and CDR2 SNEGSKA (reference sequence). CDR3 region: CCARHHLPGGVYNEQFF. As DNA, the CDR3 is TGCTGTGCTAGACACCACCTTCCAGGGGGCGTCTACAATGAGCAGTTCTTC.

The chain combines TRBV30 with TRBJ2-5; 15 bases agree with TRBD2. Germline V gene data show CDR1 as GTSNPN and CDR2 as SVGIG (reference sequence). CDR3 size: 15 residues. V was pared by 5 bases and J by 4 bases, with 5 bases of the junction left unmatched. CDR3 region: CAWGLAGGLRETQYF. In DNA form, the CDR3 reads TGTGCCTGGGGACTAGCGGGAGGGCTTCGAGAGACCCAGTACTTC.

This clonotype occurred a few times. CDR3 in DNA: TGTGCCAGCAGTGCTAGGAGCGATGAGCAGTTCTTC. Protein: CASSARSDEQFF. V and J are TRBV6-6 and TRBJ2-1; D unclear. Trimming left V 5 bases short and J 8 bases short, with 10 bases between. Per the germline V gene, CDR1 is MNHNY and CDR2 is SVGAGI (reference sequence). The CDR3 loop spans 12 amino acids.

This clonotype was seen a few times. This rearrangement joins TRBV7-9 to TRBJ2-1; no reliable D call. The CDR3 has 13 amino acids. The germline V gene encodes CDR1 SEHNR and CDR2 FQNEAQ (reference sequence). The V and J ends lost 1 base and 6 bases respectively, with 7 bases between them. CDR3 in amino acids: CASSLEQFNEQFF. CDR3 nucleotides: TGTGCCAGCAGCTTAGAACAGTTCAATGAGCAGTTCTTC.

This clonotype was counted only a few times. The genes are TRBV6-4 and TRBJ1-1; 8 nucleotides match TRBD1. With 6 bases clipped from V and 5 bases from J, the junction kept 17 bases outside the gene matches. CDR3 length: 17 residues. Germline V gives CDR1 MRHNA, CDR2 SNTAGT. The chain's CDR3 is CASSLIITGGAWTEAFF. The CDR3 bases are TGTGCCAGCAGCCTCATAATTACAGGGGGTGCTTGGACTGAAGCTTTCTTT.

J is TRBJ2-5 and V is TRBV5-6; TRBD2 matches 15 bases. CDR1 SGHDT and CDR2 YYEEEE come from the germline V gene. V shed 4 bases and J 5 bases; nucleotides not matched to a gene: 9. CDR3 size: 17 residues. CDR3 coding DNA: TGTGCCAGCAGCGGCGGTGGACTAGCGGGGGGGCCGGAGACCCAGTACTTC. Translated, it gives CASSGGGLAGGPETQYF.

This clonotype was detected only a few times. The V call is TRBV6-4, the J call TRBJ2-1; 7 bases agree with TRBD2. Germline CDR1 MRHNA, CDR2 SNTAGT. The CDR3 runs 15 residues. Unmatched junction bases numbered 7, after V lost 4 bases and J lost 4 bases. In DNA, the CDR3 is TGTGCCAGCAGTGTGGACCCCGGGAGGTACAATGAGCAGTTCTTC. Translated, it gives CASSVDPGRYNEQFF.

Only a few counts were recorded for this clonotype. The chain recombines TRBV20-1 with TRBJ2-1, with 9 positions matching TRBD1. V trimming: 7 bases; J trimming: 7 bases; junction bases outside the gene matches: 8. Germline CDR1 DFQATT, CDR2 SNEGSKA (reference sequence). The CDR3 runs to 13 residues. The CDR3 is CSDRQGERNEQFF. CDR3 nucleotide sequence: TGCAGTGACAGACAGGGGGAAAGGAATGAGCAGTTCTTC.

The chain employs TRBV7-9 and TRBJ2-2, with TRBD1 identical over 7 bases. The V and J ends lost 7 bases and 3 bases, in that order; junction bases with no gene match: 8. The CDR3 spans 15 residues. The germline V gene encodes CDR1 SEHNR and CDR2 FQNEAQ (reference sequence). CDR3 loop: CASKILTGDTGELFF. CDR3 DNA: TGTGCCAGCAAAATTCTCACAGGGGACACCGGGGAGCTGTTTTTT.

This clonotype was counted between two and nine times. This chain connects TRBV7-8 to TRBJ2-5, with D hard to call. Germline V gene sequence: CDR1 SGHVS, CDR2 FQNEAQ. Between the trimmed V and J ends, which lost 5 bases and 4 bases, there was a span of 17 bases. The CDR3 consists of 15 residues. DNA of the CDR3: TGTGCCAGCAGCCCATCCCCCCAGGTTTCAGAGACCCAGTACTTC. Encoded protein: CASSPSPQVSETQYF.

The chain links TRBV11-2 to TRBJ2-7; D is possibly TRBD1 (5 bases). This CDR3 spans 14 amino acids. Germline V gene lookup returns CDR1 SGHAT and CDR2 FQNNGV. V shed 5 bases and J shed 3 bases, with 14 bases lying between them. CDR3 nucleotide sequence: TGTGCCAGCAGCAAGGACACGAAGGACTACGAGCAGTACTTC. Protein sequence: CASSKDTKDYEQYF.

This clonotype was seen many times. The CDR3 DNA follows: TGTGCCAGCTCACTAAGACAGCAAGAGACCCAGTACTTC. As protein: CASSLRQQETQYF. The rearrangement uses TRBV18 and TRBJ2-5; D is perhaps TRBD1 (5 bases). The ends were cut back, 4 bases at V and 2 bases at J, with 8 bases in the middle. This CDR3 contains 13 residues. Germline loops: CDR1 KGHSH, CDR2 LQKENI.

This rearrangement joins TRBV14 to TRBJ2-1, with 15 positions matching TRBD2. The J segment lost 0 bases and the V segment lost 4 bases, leaving 22 bases of the junction unmatched. The CDR3 covers 24 residues. The germline V gene encodes CDR1 SGHDN and CDR2 FVKESK. The CDR3 spells CASSPRLWGIGLAGGPSSYNEQFF. The CDR3 nucleotides read TGTGCCAGCAGCCCTAGGTTGTGGGGGATCGGACTAGCGGGAGGGCCGAGCTCCTACAATGAGCAGTTCTTC.

The V call is TRBV2, the J call TRBJ1-2; no clear D. The CDR3 extends over 10 amino acids. V lost 6 bases and J 8 bases, leaving 7 bases between the germline ends. Germline V gene lookup returns CDR1 SNHLY and CDR2 FYNNEI. The DNA of the CDR3 is TGTGCCAGCAGGGCCGGGGGCTACACCTTC. Its protein product is CASRAGGYTF. The full variable domain, its missing parts supplied by reference TRBV2 and TRBJ1-2, is EPEVTQTPSHQVTQMGQEVILRCVPISNHLYFYWYRQILGQKVEFLVSFYNNEISEKSEIFDDQFSVERPDGSNFTLKIRSTKLEDSAMYFCASRAGGYTFGSGTRLTVV.

The chain employs TRBV6-2 or TRBV6-3 and TRBJ2-7; the D is unclear. The CDR3 extends over 11 amino acids. The germline CDR1 and CDR2 sequences are MNHEY and SVGEGT. Trimming removed 5 bases at V and 6 bases at J, with 8 bases between. The CDR3 DNA sequence: TGTGCCAGCAGTCGTTCGAGCGAGCAGTACTTC. Translated, it gives CASSRSSEQYF.

This clonotype has just a few counts. This rearrangement joins TRBV7-9 to TRBJ2-7; 7 nucleotides agree with TRBD1. V dropped 3 bases and J dropped 5; count of bases not matched to a gene: 1. The CDR3 has 12 residues. Germline CDR1 SEHNR, CDR2 FQNEAQ (reference sequence). The CDR3 here is CASSFGQDEQYF. The DNA for the CDR3 is TGTGCCAGCAGCTTTGGACAGGACGAGCAGTACTTC. The full variable domain, in which reference TRBV7-9 and TRBJ2-7 provide the parts outside the CDR3, is DTGVSQNPRHKITKRGQNVTFRCDPISEHNRLYWYRQTLGQGPEFLTYFQNEAQLEKSRLLSDRFSAERPKGSFSTLEIQRTEQGDSAMYLCASSFGQDEQYFGPGTRLTVT.

There are many counts of this clonotype. The rearrangement uses TRBV20-1 and TRBJ2-7; TRBD2 agrees at 12 bases. From germline, CDR1 is DFQATT and CDR2 SNEGSKA (reference sequence). J lost 4 bases, V lost 0 bases, and 10 bases had no gene match. The CDR3 is 17 residues long. CDR3 protein: CSARDLLTSGSFYEQYF. The DNA of the CDR3 is TGCAGTGCTAGAGATCTGCTGACTAGCGGGAGTTTTTACGAGCAGTACTTC.

Only a few counts were recorded for this clonotype. The chain links TRBV14 to TRBJ1-2; D unresolved. This CDR3 is built from 15 residues. CDR1 is SGHDN, CDR2 FVKESK, per germline. The V gene lost 1 base and the J gene lost 4 bases, with 13 bases spanning the gap. CDR3 bases: TGTGCCAGCAGCCAAGCGGCAGGTGTTCGCTATGGCTACACCTTC. It translates to CASSQAAGVRYGYTF. Together with reference TRBV14 and TRBJ1-2, the CDR3 gives the full variable domain: EAGVTQFPSHSVIEKGQTVTLRCDPISGHDNLYWYRRVMGKEIKFLLHFVKESKQDESGMPNNRFLAERTGGTYSTLKVQPAELEDSGVYFCASSQAAGVRYGYTFGSGTRLTVV.